Reported below is one TCR beta chain. The antigen is unknown. This sample was taken from a study of beta chain features in type 1 diabetes. Study results and caveats: High TCR expression in some cells could lead to their over-representation in cDNA sequencing. Shortening that was moderate but significant affected the TCRB CDR3s of Type 1 diabetes patients in all four CD4+ subsets.

All of the isolated RNA was reverse transcribed, so expressed TCRB transcripts were sequenced. An average around 3.8 million reads came from naive, central memory and regulatory T cell samples. Repertoires were generated with immunoSEQ multiplex PCR, while TCRdb's copy carries only in-frame clones and drops some. The table records under 300,000 clones, roughly a quarter of them present only once. V lost 5 bases to trimming and J lost 4 bases; unmatched junction nucleotides: 3. Per germline, CDR1 MNHNS and CDR2 SASEGT. The CDR3 covers 14 residues. This chain links TRBV6-1 with TRBJ2-1, with 9 bases matching TRBD2. The sequencing input was naive CD4+ T cells from blood. The receptor was derived from a woman in her thirties with type 1 diabetes. The DNA for the CDR3 is TGTGCCAGCAGTCCGGCGGGAGGGTACAATGAGCAGTTCTTC. This codes for CASSPAGGYNEQFF.